Presented here are 17 T cell receptor beta chains from one specimen sequenced in a study of OX40 agonist ivuxolimab in advanced cancers. Generated by immunoSEQ multiplex PCR, the TCRdb table keeps only in-frame clones and is missing some. The sample records around 80,000 clones, 84% being singletons. Sequencing used CD4+ or CD8+ T cells sorted from blood, obtained in a trial of the OX40 agonist ivuxolimab. Receptors were obtained from an adult with an advanced solid tumor such as melanoma, head and neck, liver or kidney cancer.

The rearrangement joins TRBV4-1 to TRBJ1-2; D perhaps matches TRBD1 (6 bases). Germline V lookup: CDR1 MGHRA, CDR2 YSYEKL. V shed 0 bases and J shed 7 bases, with 18 bases lying between them. The CDR3 length is 16 residues. The CDR3 sequence: CASSQEVGGGSGGYTF. Written as DNA, the CDR3 is TGCGCCAGCAGCCAAGAAGTAGGGGGGGGCTCTGGTGGCTACACCTTC.

The J gene is TRBJ1-2, the V gene TRBV28; 8 bases map to TRBD1. The CDR3 consists of 13 residues. V shed 6 bases, J shed 7 bases, and the junction held 7 bases outside the gene matches. Germline V gene sequence: CDR1 MDHEN, CDR2 SYDVKM. The CDR3 DNA reads TGTGCCAGCAGCATTGGGACAGGCGTTGGCTACACCTTC. Its translation: CASSIGTGVGYTF.

On this clone: In this CDR3 the conserved last residue, phenylalanine or tryptophan, is missing, so a read error is likely. The DNA is left out, because the CDR3 cannot be placed on it with certainty; the CDR3 is given as TCRdb lists it. The chain has TRBV28 and TRBJ2-7; the table's D call, TRBD1, has no DNA check behind it. The CDR3 sequence runs 13 residues, both termini included. CDR1 MDHEN and CDR2 SYDVKM come from the germline V gene. CDR3 in amino acids: CASSSRTGFSGSL.

The genes are TRBV7-9 and TRBJ1-4; D is unresolved. Trimming pared 5 bases from V and 3 bases from J, leaving 16 bases between. This CDR3 is 16 amino acids long. Per germline, CDR1 SEHNR and CDR2 FQNEAQ (reference sequence). CDR3 residues: CASSPPWAGSNEKLFF. Here the CDR3 DNA reads TGTGCCAGCAGCCCCCCCTGGGCAGGCTCTAATGAAAAACTGTTTTTT.

CDR3 DNA: TGTGCCAGCAGCGACGTCAGGGATCGCCACTTT. Protein sequence: CASSDVRDRHF. The rearrangement links TRBV11-2 to TRBJ1-6; perhaps TRBD1 as D (5 bases). This CDR3 region has 11 residues. With 5 bases removed from V and 18 bases from J, the gap between germline ends came to 14 bases. CDR1 and CDR2 from the germline V gene are SGHAT and FQNNGV.

This chain connects TRBV6-5 to TRBJ1-2, with D perhaps TRBD1 (6 bases). Germline lookup yields CDR1 MNHEY and CDR2 SVGAGI. The CDR3 is 13 residues long. With 6 bases removed from V and 4 bases from J, the gap between germline ends came to 12 bases. As DNA, the CDR3 is TGTGCCAGCAGATTGGAAGGGGGCTATGGCTACACCTTC. Its protein product is CASRLEGGYGYTF.

The count of this clone is one. The chain is built from TRBV7-2 and TRBJ1-4, with 9 positions matching TRBD1. Germline-derived CDR1 and CDR2 are SGHTA and FQGNSA. V was clipped by 1 base and J by 8 bases; unmatched bases: 11. The CDR3 has 17 residues. Written as DNA, the CDR3 is TGTGCCAGCAGCTTAGGGAGAGGGACAGGGCCAAACGAAAAACTGTTTTTT. Protein: CASSLGRGTGPNEKLFF.

This rearrangement joins TRBV6-5 to TRBJ2-1; D gene uncertain. The CDR3 covers 13 residues. Germline CDR1 MNHEY, CDR2 SVGAGI. The ends were cut back, 7 bases at V and 6 bases at J, with 13 bases in the middle. The CDR3 protein is CASTLVRSNEQFF. In DNA, the CDR3 is TGTGCCAGCACCCTAGTGAGATCCAATGAGCAGTTCTTC.

The chain employs TRBV29-1 and TRBJ2-7; 8 bases fit TRBD1. This CDR3 contains 13 residues. Germline V CDR1 and CDR2: SQVTM, ANQGSEA. Unmatched junction bases numbered 4, after V lost 4 bases and J lost 2 bases. The CDR3 bases are TGCAGCGTTGGGACAGGGAGTCCCTACGAGCAGTACGTC. It encodes CSVGTGSPYEQYV.

Note on this clone: One junction end does not reproduce the germline sequence, and a read error may be involved. The genes are TRBV7-7 and TRBJ2-7; the match to TRBD1 covers 7 bases. This CDR3 contains 12 residues. From germline, CDR1 is SSHAT and CDR2 FNYEAQ (reference sequence). The DNA of the CDR3 is TGTGCCAGCAGCCTAGCAGGGGGCGAGCAGTACTTC. It translates to CASSLAGGEQYF. Drawing the rest from reference TRBV7-7 and TRBJ2-7, the complete variable domain is GAGVSQSPRYKVTKRGQDVTLRCDPISSHATLYWYQQALGQGPEFLTYFNYEAQPDKSGLPSDRFSAERPEGSISTLTIQRTEQRDSAMYRCASSLAGGEQYFGPGTRLTVT.

This chain joins TRBV28 and TRBJ1-6; D is perhaps TRBD1 (5 bases). This CDR3 region has 16 residues. Trimming left V 5 bases short and J 4 bases short, with 15 bases between. CDR1 and CDR2 from the germline V gene are MDHEN and SYDVKM. The CDR3: CASSPWGGSYNSPLHF. The CDR3 DNA follows: TGTGCCAGCAGTCCCTGGGGGGGTTCGTATAATTCACCCCTCCACTTT.

This clone turned up a few times. The chain carries TRBV7-2 and TRBJ1-5; D remains ambiguous. Trimming removed 1 base from V and 4 bases from J, with 5 bases in between. Germline lookup yields CDR1 SGHTA and CDR2 FQGNSA. The CDR3 totals 13 residues. CDR3 DNA sequence: TGTGCCAGCAGCTTAGGACCAAATCAGCCCCAGCATTTT. Amino acids: CASSLGPNQPQHF. Looking up the rest from reference TRBV7-2 and TRBJ1-5 gives the full variable domain: GAGVSQSPSNKVTEKGKDVELRCDPISGHTALYWYRQSLGQGLEFLIYFQGNSAPDKSGLPSDRFSAERTGGSVSTLTIQRTQQEDSAVYLCASSLGPNQPQHFGDGTRLSIL.

The chain recombines TRBV2 with TRBJ1-2; 10 nucleotides agree with TRBD1. Per the germline V gene, CDR1 is SNHLY and CDR2 is FYNNEI. J was trimmed by 4 bases and V by 5 bases; bases with no gene match: 4. This CDR3 is 14 amino acids long. The CDR3 protein is CASSPRTGGYGYTF. CDR3 DNA sequence: TGTGCCAGCAGTCCCCGGACAGGGGGCTATGGCTACACCTTC.

V is TRBV9 and J is TRBJ2-3; D remains unclear. The germline V gene has CDR1 SGDLS and CDR2 YYNGEE. V was cut by 1 base and J by 4 bases, with 7 bases left in between. The CDR3 has 13 residues. The CDR3 nucleotides read TGTGCCAGCAGCGTATGGTCCGCAGATACGCAGTATTTT. Protein sequence: CASSVWSADTQYF.

This chain joins TRBV4-3 and TRBJ2-1, with D tentatively TRBD1 or TRBD2 (6 bases each). The CDR3 is 14 amino acids. V lost 0 bases and J 9 bases, leaving 12 bases between the germline ends. CDR1 LGHNA and CDR2 YSLEER come from the germline V gene. The CDR3 bases are TGCGCCAGCAGCCAAGAACCGGGGGCGGCTGAGCAGTTCTTC. Translation: CASSQEPGAAEQFF.

The V and J genes are TRBV18 and TRBJ1-5, with D possibly TRBD1 on 6 matching bases. Trimming left V 5 bases short and J 7 bases short, with 15 bases between. The CDR3 is 14 amino acids. Germline values: CDR1 KGHSH, CDR2 LQKENI. CDR3: CASSTDSNGQPQHF. CDR3 nucleotides: TGTGCCAGCTCAACGGACAGTAACGGACAGCCCCAGCATTTT.

This clone was observed a single time. This chain uses TRBV5-1 with TRBJ1-3; 7 nucleotides match TRBD1. V dropped 4 bases and J dropped 4; count of bases not matched to a gene: 5. Germline CDR1 SGHRS, CDR2 YFSETQ. The CDR3 has 14 residues. The CDR3 loop reads CASSTGQLGNTIYF. CDR3 sequence (DNA): TGCGCCAGCAGCACGGGACAGCTGGGAAACACCATATATTTT.